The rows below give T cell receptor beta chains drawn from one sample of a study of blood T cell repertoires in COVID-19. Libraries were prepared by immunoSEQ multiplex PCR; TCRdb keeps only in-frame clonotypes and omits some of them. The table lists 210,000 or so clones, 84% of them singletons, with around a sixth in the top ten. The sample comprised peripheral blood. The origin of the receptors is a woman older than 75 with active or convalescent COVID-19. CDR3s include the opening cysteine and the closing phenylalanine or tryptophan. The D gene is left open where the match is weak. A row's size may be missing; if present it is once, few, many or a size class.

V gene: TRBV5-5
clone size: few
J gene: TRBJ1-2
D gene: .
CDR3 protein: CASSLAGNTNYGYTF
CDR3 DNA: TGTGCCAGCAGCTTGGCAGGGAACACTAACTATGGCTACACCTTC

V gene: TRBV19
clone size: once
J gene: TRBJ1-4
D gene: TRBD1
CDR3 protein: CASSTNPGTGNEKLFF
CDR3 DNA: TGTGCCAGTAGTACTAACCCCGGGACAGGGAATGAAAAACTGTTTTTT

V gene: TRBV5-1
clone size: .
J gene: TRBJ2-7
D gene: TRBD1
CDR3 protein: CASSLRQGSPYEQYF
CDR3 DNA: TGCGCCAGCAGCTTGCGACAGGGGTCCCCCTACGAGCAGTACTTC

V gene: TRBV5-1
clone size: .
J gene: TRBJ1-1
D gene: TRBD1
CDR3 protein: CASSSATGRTGNTEAFF
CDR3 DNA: TGCGCCAGCAGCTCAGCGACAGGGCGGACGGGAAACACTGAAGCTTTCTTT

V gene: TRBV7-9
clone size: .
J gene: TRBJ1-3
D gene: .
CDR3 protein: CASNLGGVRSSSGNTIYF
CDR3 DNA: TGTGCCAGCAATTTAGGGGGGGTGCGATCGAGCTCTGGAAACACCATATATTTT

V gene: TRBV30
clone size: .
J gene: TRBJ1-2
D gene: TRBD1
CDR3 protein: CAWSVTNRDRVNYGYTF
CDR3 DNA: TGTGCCTGGAGTGTGACGAACCGGGACAGGGTAAACTATGGCTACACCTTC

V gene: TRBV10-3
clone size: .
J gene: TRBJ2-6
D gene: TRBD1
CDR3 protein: CAISSGQGTSGANVLTF
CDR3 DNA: TGTGCCATCTCCTCTGGACAGGGAACCTCTGGGGCCAACGTCCTGACTTTC

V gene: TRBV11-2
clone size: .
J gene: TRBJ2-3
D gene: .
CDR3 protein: CASSLLDSGSHPDTQYF
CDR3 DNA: TGTGCCAGCAGCTTACTTGATAGCGGTTCCCACCCAGATACGCAGTATTTT

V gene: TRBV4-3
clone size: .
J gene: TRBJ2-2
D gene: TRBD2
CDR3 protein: CASSQDLAGGDGELFF
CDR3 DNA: TGCGCCAGCAGCCAAGATCTGGCGGGGGGGGACGGGGAGCTGTTTTTT

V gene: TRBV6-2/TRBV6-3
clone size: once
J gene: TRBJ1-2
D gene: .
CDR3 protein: CASSYSKRGGDYGYTF
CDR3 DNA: TGTGCCAGCAGTTACTCGAAGAGGGGGGGCGACTATGGCTACACCTTC

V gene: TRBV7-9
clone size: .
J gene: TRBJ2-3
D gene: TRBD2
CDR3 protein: CASSPGLAGADTQYF
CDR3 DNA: TGTGCCAGCAGCCCGGGACTAGCGGGAGCAGATACGCAGTATTTT

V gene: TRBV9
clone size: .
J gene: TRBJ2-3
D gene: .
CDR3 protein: CASSVGMTPDTQYF
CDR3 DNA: TGTGCCAGCAGCGTAGGAATGACACCAGATACGCAGTATTTT

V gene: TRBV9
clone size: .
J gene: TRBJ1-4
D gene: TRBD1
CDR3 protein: CASSGDRGQEKLFF
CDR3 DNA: TGTGCCAGCAGCGGGGACAGGGGGCAAGAAAAACTGTTTTTT

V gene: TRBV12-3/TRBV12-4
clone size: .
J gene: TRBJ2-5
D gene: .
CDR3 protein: CATARGAPKTQYF
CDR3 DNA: TGTGCCACCGCTCGGGGGGCGCCCAAGACCCAGTACTTC

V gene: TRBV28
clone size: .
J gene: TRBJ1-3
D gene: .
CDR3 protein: CASSLQAGMYSGNTIYF
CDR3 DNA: TGTGCCAGCAGTTTGCAGGCAGGAATGTACTCTGGAAACACCATATATTTT

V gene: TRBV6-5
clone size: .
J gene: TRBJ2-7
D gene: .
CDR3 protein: CASSYHGLRYEQYF
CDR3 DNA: TGTGCCAGCAGTTACCACGGACTCCGCTACGAGCAGTACTTC

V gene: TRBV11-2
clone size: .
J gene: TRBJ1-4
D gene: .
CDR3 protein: CASSYSRGTTTLFF
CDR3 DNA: TGTGCCAGCAGCTATAGTCGGGGTACGACAACCCTGTTTTTT

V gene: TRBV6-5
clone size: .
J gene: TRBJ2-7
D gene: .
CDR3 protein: CALRQGYLDEQYF
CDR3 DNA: TGTGCCCTCCGGCAGGGCTATTTAGACGAGCAGTACTTC

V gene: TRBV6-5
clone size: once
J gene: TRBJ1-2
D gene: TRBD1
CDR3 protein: CASSYNRDRVGYTF
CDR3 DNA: TGTGCCAGCAGTTACAACCGGGACAGGGTTGGCTACACCTTC

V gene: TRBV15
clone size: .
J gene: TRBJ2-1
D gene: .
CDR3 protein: CATSRGGDNEQFF
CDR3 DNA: TGTGCCACCAGCAGAGGCGGGGACAATGAGCAGTTCTTC

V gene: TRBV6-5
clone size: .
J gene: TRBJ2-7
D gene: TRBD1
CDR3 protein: CASSSRTGAQYF
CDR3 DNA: TGTGCCAGCAGTTCCAGGACAGGAGCGCAGTACTTC

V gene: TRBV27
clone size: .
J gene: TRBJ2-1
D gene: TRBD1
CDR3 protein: CASSLTDRGRSNEQFF
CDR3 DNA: TGTGCCAGCAGTTTAACGGACAGGGGGCGTTCCAATGAGCAGTTCTTC

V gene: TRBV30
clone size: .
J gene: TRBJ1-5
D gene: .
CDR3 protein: CAWSVPGRARGQPQHF
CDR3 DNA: TGTGCCTGGAGTGTACCCGGCAGGGCAAGGGGTCAGCCCCAGCATTTT

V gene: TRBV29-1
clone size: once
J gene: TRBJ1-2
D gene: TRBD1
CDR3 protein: CSVALRGNDYGYTF
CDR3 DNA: TGCAGCGTTGCGCTCAGGGGGAATGACTATGGCTACACCTTC

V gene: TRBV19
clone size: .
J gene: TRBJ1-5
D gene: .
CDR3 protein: CASRLTDRYGMSSNQPQHF
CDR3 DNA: TGTGCCAGTAGACTAACCGACAGGTACGGAATGAGTAGCAATCAGCCCCAGCATTTT

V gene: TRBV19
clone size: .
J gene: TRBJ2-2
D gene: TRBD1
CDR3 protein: CASRGQGRTGELFF
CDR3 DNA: TGTGCCAGTAGAGGACAGGGGAGAACCGGGGAGCTGTTTTTT

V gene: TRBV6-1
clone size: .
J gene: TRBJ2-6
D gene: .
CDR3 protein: CASSETGLGANVLTF
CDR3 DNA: TGTGCCAGCAGTGAAACAGGGCTCGGGGCCAACGTCCTGACTTTC

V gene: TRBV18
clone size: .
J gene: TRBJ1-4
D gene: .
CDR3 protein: CASSPPNTKGPNEKLFF
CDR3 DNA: TGTGCCAGCTCACCACCGAATACGAAGGGGCCTAATGAAAAACTGTTTTTT

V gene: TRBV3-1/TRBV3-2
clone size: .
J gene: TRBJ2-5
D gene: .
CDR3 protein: CASSQVFSRETQYF
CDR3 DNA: TGTGCCAGCAGCCAAGTATTCTCGCGGGAGACCCAGTACTTC

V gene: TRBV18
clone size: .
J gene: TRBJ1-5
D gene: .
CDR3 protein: CASSTGPRGRNQPQHF
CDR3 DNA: TGTGCCAGCTCAACGGGACCCCGGGGGAGAAATCAGCCCCAGCATTTT

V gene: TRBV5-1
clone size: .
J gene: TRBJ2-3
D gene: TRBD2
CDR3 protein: CASSLGVGTSGRPDTQYF
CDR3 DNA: TGCGCCAGCAGCTTGGGGGTCGGGACTAGCGGGAGACCAGATACGCAGTATTTT

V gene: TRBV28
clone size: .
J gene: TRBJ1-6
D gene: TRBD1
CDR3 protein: CASSPPRQGISPLHF
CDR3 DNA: TGTGCCAGCAGTCCTCCCAGACAGGGTATTTCACCCCTCCACTTT

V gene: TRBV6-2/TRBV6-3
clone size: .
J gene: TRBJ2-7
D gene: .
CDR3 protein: CASSPGGWGPTYEQYF
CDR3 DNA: TGTGCCAGCAGCCCCGGCGGGTGGGGGCCCACCTACGAGCAGTACTTC

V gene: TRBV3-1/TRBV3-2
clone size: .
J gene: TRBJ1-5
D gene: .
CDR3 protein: CASSQQTGGDGNQPQHF
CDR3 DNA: TGTGCCAGCAGCCAGCAGACAGGTGGGGATGGAAATCAGCCCCAGCATTTT

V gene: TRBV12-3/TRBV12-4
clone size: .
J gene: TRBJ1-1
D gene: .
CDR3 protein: CASSRVNTEAFF
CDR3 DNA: TGTGCCAGCAGCCGTGTGAACACTGAAGCTTTCTTT

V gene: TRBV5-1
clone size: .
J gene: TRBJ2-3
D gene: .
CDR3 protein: CASSSGRSGGTDTQYF
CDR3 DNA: TGCGCCAGCAGTTCGGGGAGATCAGGAGGCACAGATACGCAGTATTTT

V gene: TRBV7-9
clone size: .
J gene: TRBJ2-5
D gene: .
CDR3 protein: CASSLPLAGPETQYF
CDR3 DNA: TGTGCCAGCAGCTTACCCCTGGCGGGGCCAGAGACCCAGTACTTC

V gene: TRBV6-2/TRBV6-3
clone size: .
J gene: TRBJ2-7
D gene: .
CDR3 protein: CASSYFPHYEQYF
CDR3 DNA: TGTGCCAGCAGTTACTTCCCCCATTACGAGCAGTACTTC

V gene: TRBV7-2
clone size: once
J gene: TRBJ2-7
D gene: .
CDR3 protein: CASSSGGRTHEQYF
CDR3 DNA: TGTGCCAGCAGCTCTGGAGGGAGGACCCACGAGCAGTACTTC

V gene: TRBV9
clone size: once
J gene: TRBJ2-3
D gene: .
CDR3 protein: CASSAYGTSTDTQYF
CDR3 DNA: TGTGCCAGCAGCGCGTATGGTACTAGCACAGATACGCAGTATTTT

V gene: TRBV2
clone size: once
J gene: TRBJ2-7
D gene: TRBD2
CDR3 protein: CASGEGAMSYEQYF
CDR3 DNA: TGTGCCAGCGGGGAGGGTGCCATGTCCTACGAGCAGTACTTC

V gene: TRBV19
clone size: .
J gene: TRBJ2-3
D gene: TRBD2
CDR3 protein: CASSPRLAGVEDTQYF
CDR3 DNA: TGTGCCAGTAGTCCCCGACTAGCGGGGGTTGAAGATACGCAGTATTTT

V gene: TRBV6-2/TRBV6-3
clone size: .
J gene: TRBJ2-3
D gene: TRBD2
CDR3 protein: CASSYLLRAAGGTQYF
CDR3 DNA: TGTGCCAGCAGTTACCTCCTTAGGGCCGCGGGGGGTACGCAGTATTTT

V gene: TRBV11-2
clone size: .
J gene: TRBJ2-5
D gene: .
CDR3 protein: CASSPRGGGVETQYF
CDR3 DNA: TGTGCCAGCAGCCCGAGGGGGGGAGGAGTGGAGACCCAGTACTTC

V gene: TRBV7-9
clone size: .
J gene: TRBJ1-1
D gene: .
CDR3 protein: CASSFLGDTEAFF
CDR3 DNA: TGTGCCAGCAGCTTCTTAGGGGACACTGAAGCTTTCTTT

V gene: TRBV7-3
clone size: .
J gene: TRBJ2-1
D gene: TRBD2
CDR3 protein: CASSLTGLAGGRNEQFF
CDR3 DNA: TGTGCCAGCAGCTTGACCGGACTAGCGGGGGGGCGGAATGAGCAGTTCTTC

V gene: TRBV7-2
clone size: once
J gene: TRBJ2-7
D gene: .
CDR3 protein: CASSLVAGPYEQYF
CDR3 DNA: TGTGCCAGCAGCTTAGTCGCAGGGCCCTACGAGCAGTACTTC

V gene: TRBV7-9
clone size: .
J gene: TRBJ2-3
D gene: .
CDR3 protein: CASSTNPRLYADTQYF
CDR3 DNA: TGTGCCAGCAGCACCAACCCCAGGCTCTACGCAGATACGCAGTATTTT

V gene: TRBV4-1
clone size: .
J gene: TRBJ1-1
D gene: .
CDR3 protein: CASSQEDGMNTEAFF
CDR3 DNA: TGCGCCAGCAGCCAAGAGGACGGGATGAACACTGAAGCTTTCTTT

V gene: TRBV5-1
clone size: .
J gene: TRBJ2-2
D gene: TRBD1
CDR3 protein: CASRPGDRATGELFF
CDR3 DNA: TGCGCCAGCCGGCCGGGGGACAGGGCCACCGGGGAGCTGTTTTTT

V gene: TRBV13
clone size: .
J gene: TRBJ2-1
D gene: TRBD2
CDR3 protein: CASSPTNPLAGEREDNEQFF
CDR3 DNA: TGTGCCAGCAGCCCTACGAACCCACTAGCGGGAGAAAGGGAGGACAATGAGCAGTTCTTC

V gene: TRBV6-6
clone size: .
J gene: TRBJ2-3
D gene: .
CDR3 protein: CASRVAATDTQYF
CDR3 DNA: TGTGCCAGCAGGGTAGCGGCCACAGATACGCAGTATTTT